This TCR beta chain was retrieved from a study of T cell responses to AZD1222 COVID-19 vaccine. Broader study findings: Repertoire sampling was restricted to post-peak T cell response timepoints.

V lost 4 bases and J lost 9; bases outside the gene matches: 4. The CDR3 runs 13 residues. CDR1 is SGHTA, CDR2 FQGNSA, per germline. As for this clone: The antigen is not known.

Using immunoSEQ multiplex PCR, the repertoire was profiled, and TCRdb retains in-frame clones only, with some absent. The profile shows nearly 110,000 clones, roughly nine tenths of them singletons. The sample here was peripheral blood, taken on day 0 of AZD1222 vaccination. The rearrangement uses TRBV7-2 and TRBJ2-1, with TRBD2 identical over 9 bases. This sequence was found in an adult in good health. This CDR3 reads CASSSLAGFEQFF. For the CDR3, the DNA is TGTGCCAGCAGCTCTCTAGCGGGGTTTGAGCAGTTCTTC.